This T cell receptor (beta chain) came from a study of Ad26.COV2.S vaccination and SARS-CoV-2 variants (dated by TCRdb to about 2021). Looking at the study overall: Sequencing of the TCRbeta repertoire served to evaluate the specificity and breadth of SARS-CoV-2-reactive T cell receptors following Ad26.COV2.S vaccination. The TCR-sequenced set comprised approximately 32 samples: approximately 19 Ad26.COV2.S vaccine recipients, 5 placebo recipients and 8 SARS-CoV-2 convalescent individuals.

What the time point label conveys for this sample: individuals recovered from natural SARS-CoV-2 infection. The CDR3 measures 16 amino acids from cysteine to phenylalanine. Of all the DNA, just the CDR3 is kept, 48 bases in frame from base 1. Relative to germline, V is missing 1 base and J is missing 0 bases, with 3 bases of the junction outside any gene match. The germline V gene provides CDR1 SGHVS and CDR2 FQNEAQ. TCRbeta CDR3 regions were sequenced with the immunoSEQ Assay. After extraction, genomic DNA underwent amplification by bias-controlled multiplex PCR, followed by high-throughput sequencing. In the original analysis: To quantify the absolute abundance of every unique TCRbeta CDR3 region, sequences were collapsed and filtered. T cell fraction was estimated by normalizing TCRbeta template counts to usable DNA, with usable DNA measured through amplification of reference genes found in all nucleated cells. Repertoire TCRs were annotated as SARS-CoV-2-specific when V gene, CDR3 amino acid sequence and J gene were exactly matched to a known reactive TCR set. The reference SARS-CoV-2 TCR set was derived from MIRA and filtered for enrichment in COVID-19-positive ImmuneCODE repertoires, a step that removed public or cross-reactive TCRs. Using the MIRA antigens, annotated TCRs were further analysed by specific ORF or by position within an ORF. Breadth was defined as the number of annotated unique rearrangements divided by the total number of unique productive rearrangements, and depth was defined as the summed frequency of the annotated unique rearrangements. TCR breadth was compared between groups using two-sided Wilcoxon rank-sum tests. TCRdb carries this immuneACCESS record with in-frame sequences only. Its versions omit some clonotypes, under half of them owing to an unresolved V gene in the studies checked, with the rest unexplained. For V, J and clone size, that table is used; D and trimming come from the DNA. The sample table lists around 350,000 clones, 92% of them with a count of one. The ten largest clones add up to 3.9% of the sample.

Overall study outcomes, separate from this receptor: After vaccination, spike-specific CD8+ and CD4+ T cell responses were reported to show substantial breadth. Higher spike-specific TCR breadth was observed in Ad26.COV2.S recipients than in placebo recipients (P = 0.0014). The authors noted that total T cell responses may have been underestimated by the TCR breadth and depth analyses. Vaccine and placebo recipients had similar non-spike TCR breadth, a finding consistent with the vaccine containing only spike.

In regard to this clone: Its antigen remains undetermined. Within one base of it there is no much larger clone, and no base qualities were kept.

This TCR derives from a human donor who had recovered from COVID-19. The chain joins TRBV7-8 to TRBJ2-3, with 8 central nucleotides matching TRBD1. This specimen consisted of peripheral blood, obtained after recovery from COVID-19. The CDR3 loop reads CASSLGTGLSTDTQYF. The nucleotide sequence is TGTGCCAGCAGCTTAGGGACAGGGCTAAGCACAGATACGCAGTATTTT.